The T cell receptor beta chain under discussion was sequenced for a study of cytomegalovirus exposure and HLA in healthy donors. Points from the study as a whole: Per a later analysis, 15,000 to 20,000 TCR beta sequences showed association with HLA alleles at 0.05 false discovery rate. In a later analysis, HLA-associated beta chains showed higher expansion and lower generation probabilities than comparable chains.

The V end was cut by 4 bases, the J end by 6 bases, with 15 bases between. This CDR3 is built from 14 residues. From germline, CDR1 is GTSNPN and CDR2 SVGIG (reference sequence). The primer mix had 60 Vbeta and 13 Jbeta primers. Clones were read by immunoSEQ multiplex PCR, and TCRdb kept only the in-frame ones, dropping some. This repertoire includes over 150,000 clones. About this clone itself: Antigen: not known.

The sample was PBMCs. The V and J genes are TRBV30 and TRBJ2-2; TRBD2 might be the D (6 bases). This receptor was identified in a boy between 10 and 17 years old in good health and CMV-seronegative. CDR3 amino acids: CAWTHNRGSGELFF. CDR3 DNA sequence: TGTGCCTGGACACATAATCGGGGGTCCGGGGAGCTGTTTTTT.